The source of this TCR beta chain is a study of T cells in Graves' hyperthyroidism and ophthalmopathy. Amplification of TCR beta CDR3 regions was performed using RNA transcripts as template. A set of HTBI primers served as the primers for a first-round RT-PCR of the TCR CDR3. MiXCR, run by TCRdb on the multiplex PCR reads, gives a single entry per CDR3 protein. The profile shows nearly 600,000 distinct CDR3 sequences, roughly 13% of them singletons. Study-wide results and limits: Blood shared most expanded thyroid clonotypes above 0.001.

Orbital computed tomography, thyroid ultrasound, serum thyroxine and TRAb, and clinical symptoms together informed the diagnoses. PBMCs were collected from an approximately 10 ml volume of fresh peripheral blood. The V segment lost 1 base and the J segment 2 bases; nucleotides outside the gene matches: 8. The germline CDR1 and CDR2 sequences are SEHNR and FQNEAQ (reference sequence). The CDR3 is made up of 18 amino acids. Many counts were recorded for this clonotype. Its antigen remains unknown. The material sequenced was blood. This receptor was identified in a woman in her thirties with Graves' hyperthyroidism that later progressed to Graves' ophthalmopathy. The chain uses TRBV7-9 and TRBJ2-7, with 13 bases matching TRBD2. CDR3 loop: CASSLGARTSGSPYEQYF. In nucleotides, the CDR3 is TGTGCCAGCAGCTTAGGTGCGAGGACTAGCGGGAGTCCCTACGAGCAGTACTTC.